This paragraph reports one TCR beta chain. The antigen it recognizes is unknown. Per-base qualities were not stored, and no clone one base away is much larger. The protocol used for the library was the immunoSEQ multiplex PCR assay. About 10^5 TCR templates per sample were assayed by the deep sequencing platform. Genomic DNA extracted from sorted T cells was used for TCRbeta CDR3 sequencing. Processing in the source paper ran as follows. The R programming language was used for clonal analysis of the TCRbeta CDR3 data. Alloreactive CD4+ and CD8+ clones were identified by comparing unstimulated samples to CFSE-low samples taken after the reaction. Alloreactive CD4+ clones were assigned to regulatory or non-regulatory origin by matching sequences to sorted unstimulated Treg and non-Treg repertoires. The table comes from immuneACCESS by way of TCRdb, which keeps in-frame sequences with V and J called. Part of the clones is missing from these tables; in studies checked, under half for an unresolved V gene and the rest for unknown reasons. V and J calls and clone size follow that table, whereas D and trimming were derived from the DNA. The table for this sample lists 57,000 or so clones; 79% of them were counted only once. The top ten hold about 0.42% of the sample.

Unstimulated CD4+ memory cells were also sequenced in three donor pairs, together with CD4+ naive, CD8+ TEMRA, CD8+ naive and CD8+ effector memory subsets. Sorted unstimulated T cells, along with proliferating T cells recovered from mixed lymphocyte reactions, underwent TCRbeta CDR3 sequencing. Fresh whole blood from approximately ten HLA-typed healthy donors was used to isolate PBMCs. This sample was included in a study of siplizumab effects on memory and regulatory T cells (dated by TCRdb to between 2017 and 2020). For context, the study as a whole: The study examined how the anti-CD2 antibody siplizumab affects alloreactive T-cell subsets in allogeneic mixed lymphocyte reactions built from human PBMCs.

General study outcomes and caveats: Because sequences below about 10^-5 frequency were poorly captured, only a minor fraction of alloreactive clones could be mapped to unstimulated subsets. Siplizumab significantly reduced the cumulative frequency of alloreactive sequences traceable to unstimulated CD4+ memory T cells. Unstimulated naive T cells appeared to be more diverse than memory T cells, and naive cells seemed to make a substantial contribution to the alloresponse. Roughly 80-95% of proliferating CD4+ or CD8+ clones could not be assigned a naive or memory phenotype. Among mappable alloreactive CD4+ clones, the Treg-derived fraction averaged approximately 69% with siplizumab versus about 27% in control reactions. Whether proliferating Tregs from siplizumab cultures actually had suppressive function was not functionally confirmed.

The clonotype originates from a human donor in good health. The sample comprised memory CD4+ T cells sorted from blood. This specimen's cell subset or site label, per the study, means: unstimulated CD4+ memory T cells.

CDR3 sequence: CASRKLAGDTSTDTQYF. The sequenced DNA: TGTGCCAGCAGGAAACTAGCGGGAGACACTAGCACAGATACGCAGTATTTT. The chain uses TRBV2 and TRBJ2-3; 11 middle bases align to TRBD2. After removal of 6 bases from V and 0 bases from J, the junction retains 8 bases not matched to a gene. The CDR3 spans 17 residues, from the cysteine through the phenylalanine. Left in the record is the CDR3 DNA by itself, 51 bases read in frame from the first base. For CDR1 and CDR2, the germline V gene lists SNHLY and FYNNEI.